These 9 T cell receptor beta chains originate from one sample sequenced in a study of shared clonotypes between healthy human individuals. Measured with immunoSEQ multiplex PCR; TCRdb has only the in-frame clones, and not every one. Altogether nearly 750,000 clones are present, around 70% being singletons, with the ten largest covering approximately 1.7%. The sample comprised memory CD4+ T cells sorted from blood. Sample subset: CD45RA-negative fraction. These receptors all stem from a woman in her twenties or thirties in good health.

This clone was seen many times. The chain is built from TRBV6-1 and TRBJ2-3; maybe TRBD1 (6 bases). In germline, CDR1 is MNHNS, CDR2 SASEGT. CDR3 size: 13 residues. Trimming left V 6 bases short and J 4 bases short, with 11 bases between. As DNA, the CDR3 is TGTGCCAGCAGACTACAGGGCCCAGATACGCAGTATTTT. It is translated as CASRLQGPDTQYF.

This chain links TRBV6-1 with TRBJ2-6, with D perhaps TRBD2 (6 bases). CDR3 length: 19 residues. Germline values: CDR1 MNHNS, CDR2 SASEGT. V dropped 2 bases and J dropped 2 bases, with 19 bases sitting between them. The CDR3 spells CASSEHPGRGIPGANVLTF. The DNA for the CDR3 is TGTGCCAGCAGTGAACATCCGGGACGCGGGATCCCTGGGGCCAACGTCCTGACTTTC.

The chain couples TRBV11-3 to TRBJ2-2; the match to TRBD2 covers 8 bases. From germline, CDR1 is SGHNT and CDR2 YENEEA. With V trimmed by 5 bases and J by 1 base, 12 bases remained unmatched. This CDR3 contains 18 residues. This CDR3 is CASSPSGSKIGNTGELFF. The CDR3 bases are TGTGCCAGCAGCCCGAGCGGGAGTAAGATAGGGAACACCGGGGAGCTGTTTTTT.

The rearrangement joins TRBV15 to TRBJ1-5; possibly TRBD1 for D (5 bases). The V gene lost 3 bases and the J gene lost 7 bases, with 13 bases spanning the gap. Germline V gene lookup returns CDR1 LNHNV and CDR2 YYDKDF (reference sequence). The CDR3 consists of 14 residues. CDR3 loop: CATSRSLGTQPQHF. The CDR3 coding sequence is TGTGCCACCAGCAGGAGTTTGGGGACCCAGCCCCAGCATTTT.

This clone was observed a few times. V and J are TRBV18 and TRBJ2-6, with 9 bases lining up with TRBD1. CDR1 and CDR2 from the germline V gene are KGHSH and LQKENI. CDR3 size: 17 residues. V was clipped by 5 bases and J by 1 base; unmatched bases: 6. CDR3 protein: CASSTGQGKSGANVLTF. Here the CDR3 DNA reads TGTGCCAGCTCAACGGGACAGGGAAAGTCTGGGGCCAACGTCCTGACTTTC.

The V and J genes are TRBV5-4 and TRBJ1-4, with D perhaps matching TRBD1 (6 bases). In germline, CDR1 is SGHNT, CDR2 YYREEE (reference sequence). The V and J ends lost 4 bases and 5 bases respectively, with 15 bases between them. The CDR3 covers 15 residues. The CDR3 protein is CASSTGRDTNEKLFF. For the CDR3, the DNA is TGTGCCAGCAGCACGGGTCGGGACACCAATGAAAAACTGTTTTTT.

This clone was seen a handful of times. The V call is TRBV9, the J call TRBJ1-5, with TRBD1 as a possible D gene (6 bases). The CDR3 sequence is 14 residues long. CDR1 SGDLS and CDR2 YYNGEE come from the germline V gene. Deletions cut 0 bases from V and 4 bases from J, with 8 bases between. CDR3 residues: CASSVGQGNQPQHF. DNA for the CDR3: TGTGCCAGCAGCGTAGGGCAGGGGAATCAGCCCCAGCATTTT.

The CDR3 DNA follows: TGTGCCAGCAGTTTAGACCCGGGACAGGTTTTTAACACCGGGGAGCTGTTTTTT. Its translation is CASSLDPGQVFNTGELFF. The chain is built from TRBV28 and TRBJ2-2; 8 bases align to TRBD1. The CDR3 sequence is 18 residues long. With 2 bases clipped from V and 2 bases from J, the junction kept 10 bases outside the gene matches. Germline-derived CDR1 and CDR2 are MDHEN and SYDVKM.

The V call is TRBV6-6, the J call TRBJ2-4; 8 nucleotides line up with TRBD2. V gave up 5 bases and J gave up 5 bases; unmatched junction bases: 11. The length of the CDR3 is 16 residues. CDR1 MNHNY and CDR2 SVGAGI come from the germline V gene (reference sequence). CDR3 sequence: CASSVAGTRLENIQYF. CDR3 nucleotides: TGTGCCAGCAGTGTGGCCGGGACTAGGTTAGAAAACATTCAGTACTTC.